These 30 T cell receptor beta chains were all obtained from the same sample, sequenced in a study of cytomegalovirus exposure and HLA in healthy donors. PCR primers comprised 60 Vbeta and 13 Jbeta primers. Profiled with immunoSEQ multiplex PCR; TCRdb holds only in-frame clones, not every one. The table lists tens of thousands of clones, about 76% of them singletons. Sample: PBMCs. Receptors originate from a man aged 50 to 59 in good health and CMV-seronegative.

In its sample, this clone is medium-sized. V gene TRBV5-6 combines with J gene TRBJ1-6; D not certain. V was shortened by 2 bases and J by 6 bases, with 3 bases between the two germline ends. CDR1 and CDR2 from the germline V gene are SGHDT and YYEEEE. The CDR3 consists of 12 residues. CDR3 sequence reads: CASSFLNSPLHF. DNA of the CDR3: TGTGCCAGCAGCTTCCTTAATTCACCCCTCCACTTT.

The rearrangement joins TRBV9 to TRBJ1-6; D is undetermined. Between the trimmed V and J ends, which lost 1 base and 0 bases, there was a span of 8 bases. Germline CDR1 is SGDLS and CDR2 is YYNGEE. The CDR3 is 16 amino acids. Here the CDR3 reads CASSVSESSYNSPLHF. As DNA, the CDR3 is TGTGCCAGCAGCGTATCCGAGAGCTCCTATAATTCACCCCTCCACTTT.

V is TRBV27 and J is TRBJ1-1; perhaps TRBD1 as D (6 bases). Germline V gene sequence: CDR1 MNHEY, CDR2 SMNVEV (reference sequence). V lost 4 bases and J 1 base, leaving 16 bases between the germline ends. The CDR3 is 16 amino acids. The CDR3 DNA sequence: TGTGCCAGCAGTTCGTCCTTAGGGGGGGCGAACACTGAAGCTTTCTTT. This sequence encodes CASSSSLGGANTEAFF.

CDR3 sequence (DNA): TGCGCCAGCAGCTTGGACGGCGGATCCCGGGATGGCTACACCTTC. It specifies CASSLDGGSRDGYTF. This chain uses TRBV5-1 with TRBJ1-2; no definite D call. Germline CDR1 SGHRS, CDR2 YFSETQ. There are 15 residues in the CDR3. V lost 0 bases to trimming and J lost 6 bases, with 15 bases between them.

This chain links TRBV29-1 with TRBJ1-2, with D unresolved. V lost 5 bases, J lost 7 bases, and 8 bases lay in between. CDR3 length: 10 residues. Germline values: CDR1 SQVTM, CDR2 ANQGSEA. As DNA, the CDR3 is TGCAGCGTTCTGACGGGTGGCTACACCTTC. It is translated as CSVLTGGYTF.

The chain joins TRBV5-1 to TRBJ2-5; the match to TRBD2 covers 16 bases. CDR3 length: 17 amino acids. The junction had 10 bases not matched to a gene; V was cut back by 7 bases and J by 4 bases. Germline CDR1 is SGHRS and CDR2 is YFSETQ. CDR3 bases: TGCGCCAGCGGTCCGGGACTAGCGGGGGGGCCTGGAGAGACCCAGTACTTC. It translates to CASGPGLAGGPGETQYF.

The chain has TRBV2 and TRBJ1-2; maybe TRBD1 (6 bases). V was cut by 3 bases and J by 8 bases, with 28 bases left in between. There are 18 residues in the CDR3. Looked up from germline, CDR1 is SNHLY and CDR2 is FYNNEI. The DNA for the CDR3 is TGTGCCAGCAGTGACGTGAAATCGCGGTCGAACAGGGAGGGCGGCTACACCTTC. This codes for CASSDVKSRSNREGGYTF.

The J gene is TRBJ2-5, the V gene TRBV5-1, with TRBD1 matching over 9 bases. J was trimmed by 2 bases and V by 4 bases; bases with no gene match: 6. Germline CDR1 SGHRS, CDR2 YFSETQ. The CDR3 is made up of 15 amino acids. The CDR3 nucleotides read TGCGCCAGCAGCCCCCAGACAGGGGGACAAGAGACCCAGTACTTC. Amino acids: CASSPQTGGQETQYF.

The V gene is TRBV7-9, the J gene TRBJ1-4; 10 bases are a match to TRBD1. The ends lost 3 bases at V and 7 bases at J; junction bases unmatched: 5. The CDR3 totals 15 residues. Germline loops: CDR1 SEHNR, CDR2 FQNEAQ (reference sequence). In DNA form, the CDR3 reads TGTGCCAGCAGCTTGGGAGACAGGGGGCTTGAAAAACTGTTTTTT. Its translation is CASSLGDRGLEKLFF.

The chain uses TRBV5-1 and TRBJ2-7; weak D call: TRBD1 (6 bases). CDR3 size: 15 residues. The V gene's germline CDR1 is SGHRS and CDR2 YFSETQ. V was pared by 2 bases and J by 0 bases, with 12 bases between. The CDR3: CASSLPRDTSYEQYF. The DNA for the CDR3 is TGCGCCAGCAGCTTACCCCGGGACACCTCCTACGAGCAGTACTTC.

The chain couples TRBV7-3 to TRBJ2-6; 7 nucleotides align to TRBD2. From germline, CDR1 is SGHTA and CDR2 FQGTGA. The CDR3 is 17 residues long. The V gene end was trimmed by 0 bases and the J gene end by 4 bases; junction bases not matched to a gene: 6. CDR3 protein: CASSLTTGGSGANVLTF. The CDR3 region has the DNA TGTGCCAGCAGCTTAACAACGGGGGGTAGCGGGGCCAACGTCCTGACTTTC.

The gene calls are TRBV5-4 and TRBJ2-2; 13 nucleotides align to TRBD2. Trimming at V came to 3 bases and at J to 6 bases, leaving 5 bases not matched to a gene. Germline CDR1 SGHNT, CDR2 YYREEE (reference sequence). CDR3 length equals 16 residues. The CDR3: CASSWGTSGAPGELFF. In nucleotides, the CDR3 is TGTGCCAGCAGCTGGGGGACTAGCGGGGCACCCGGGGAGCTGTTTTTT.

This clone was recorded once. The rearrangement joins TRBV5-6 to TRBJ1-5; 9 bases line up with TRBD1. V lost 1 base, J lost 8 bases, and 7 bases stayed unmatched. The CDR3 covers 15 residues. In germline, CDR1 is SGHDT, CDR2 YYEEEE. The CDR3 reads CASSLLPGQGEPQHF. As DNA, the CDR3 is TGTGCCAGCAGCTTGCTCCCGGGACAGGGAGAGCCCCAGCATTTT.

This chain connects TRBV6-1 to TRBJ1-2; no definite D call. V was trimmed by 2 bases and J by 6 bases, leaving 19 bases between them. The CDR3 runs 16 residues. Germline CDR1 and CDR2: MNHNS and SASEGT. CDR3 DNA: TGTGCCAGCAGTGAATACCGGGGTTCCTACCAGCATGGCTACACCTTC. Its protein product is CASSEYRGSYQHGYTF.

This clone was detected a few times. The chain combines TRBV19 with TRBJ2-3, with TRBD1 identical over 10 bases. From germline, CDR1 is LNHDA and CDR2 SQIVND (reference sequence). Trimming cost V 3 bases and J 2 bases; bases outside gene matches: 8. The CDR3 contains 17 residues. Here the CDR3 reads CASSMRDRGKYTDTQYF. DNA for the CDR3: TGTGCCAGTAGTATGAGGGACAGGGGAAAATACACAGATACGCAGTATTTT.

This clone was observed a single time. V gene TRBV7-9 combines with J gene TRBJ1-2, with D perhaps TRBD1 (5 bases). V was clipped by 1 base and J by 0 bases, with 18 bases between them. CDR1 and CDR2 (germline): SEHNR, FQNEAQ (reference sequence). This CDR3 region has 18 residues. The CDR3 nucleotides read TGTGCCAGCAGCTTAGGATTGACAGACTCTTACGCTAACTATGGCTACACCTTC. It codes for CASSLGLTDSYANYGYTF.

The V and J genes are TRBV19 and TRBJ2-7; 8 positions match TRBD1. The germline V gene has CDR1 LNHDA and CDR2 SQIVND (reference sequence). There are 14 residues in the CDR3. The V and J ends lost 0 bases and 7 bases, in that order; junction bases with no gene match: 5. The CDR3 DNA sequence: TGTGCCAGTAGTATAGATGGACAGGGAGTGGAGCAGTACTTC. It translates to CASSIDGQGVEQYF.

By share, this clone counts as medium-sized (0.01 to 0.1%). The chain recombines TRBV6-5 with TRBJ1-2; 7 nucleotides align to TRBD1. With V trimmed by 4 bases and J by 4 bases, 9 bases remained unmatched. Germline CDR1 MNHEY, CDR2 SVGAGI. This CDR3 has 15 amino acids. CDR3 sequence: CASSSSGGTSYGYTF. In DNA form, the CDR3 reads TGTGCCAGCAGTTCCTCAGGGGGAACTAGCTATGGCTACACCTTC.

This rearrangement joins TRBV5-1 to TRBJ2-7, with D perhaps matching TRBD2 (6 bases). V lost 4 bases and J lost 4, with 21 bases in between. Germline V gives CDR1 SGHRS, CDR2 YFSETQ. This CDR3 is built from 16 residues. The CDR3 region has the DNA TGCGCCAGCAGCCCCATGGGGCAGGAGGGGAAATACGAGCAGTACTTC. Translated: CASSPMGQEGKYEQYF. The full variable domain, in which reference TRBV5-1 and TRBJ2-7 provide the parts outside the CDR3, is KAGVTQTPRYLIKTRGQQVTLSCSPISGHRSVSWYQQTPGQGLQFLFEYFSETQRNKGNFPGRFSGRQFSNSRSEMNVSTLELGDSALYLCASSPMGQEGKYEQYFGPGTRLTVT.

This rearrangement joins TRBV20-1 to TRBJ2-5, with D possibly matching TRBD1 (6 bases). The germline V gene encodes CDR1 DFQATT and CDR2 SNEGSKA (reference sequence). Trimming cost V 6 bases and J 5 bases, with 10 bases left between them. The CDR3 covers 11 residues. The CDR3 is CSAAGDETQYF. DNA for the CDR3: TGCAGTGCAGCAGGGGATGAGACCCAGTACTTC.

V and J are TRBV7-6 and TRBJ1-1; 8 bases line up with TRBD1. CDR3 size: 14 residues. After removal of 5 bases from V and 0 bases from J, the junction contained 2 bases not matched to a gene. CDR1 is SGHVS, CDR2 FNYEAQ, per germline. CDR3 DNA sequence: TGTGCCAGCAGCAAGACAGGGGTGAACACTGAAGCTTTCTTT. Its protein product is CASSKTGVNTEAFF.

The chain uses TRBV6-5 and TRBJ1-4; a possible D gene is TRBD1 (5 bases). The CDR3 spans 13 residues. Germline CDR1 is MNHEY and CDR2 is SVGAGI. V was pared by 10 bases and J by 3 bases, with 12 bases between. The CDR3 region is CATRGSANEKLFF. The CDR3 DNA sequence: TGTGCCACCCGGGGGTCGGCTAATGAAAAACTGTTTTTT.

V is TRBV27 and J is TRBJ2-3; TRBD1 agrees at 8 bases. Germline values: CDR1 MNHEY, CDR2 SMNVEV (reference sequence). V lost 1 base, J lost 3 bases, and 0 bases stayed unmatched. This CDR3 is built from 14 residues. The CDR3 region is CASSLYRGTDTQYF. Written as DNA, the CDR3 is TGTGCCAGCAGTTTATACAGGGGGACAGATACGCAGTATTTT.

V and J are TRBV6-4 and TRBJ2-3; 8 bases fit TRBD2. The CDR3 totals 14 residues. Germline V CDR1 and CDR2: MRHNA, SNTAGT. Unmatched junction bases numbered 4, after V lost 4 bases and J lost 4 bases. This CDR3 is CASSVSGGADTQYF. The CDR3 bases are TGTGCCAGCAGTGTGAGCGGGGGCGCAGATACGCAGTATTTT.

V usage is TRBV7-9 and J usage is TRBJ1-2; 7 positions agree with TRBD1. Germline V gene lookup returns CDR1 SEHNR and CDR2 FQNEAQ (reference sequence). The CDR3 loop spans 17 amino acids. The V gene end was trimmed by 7 bases and the J gene end by 2 bases; junction bases not matched to a gene: 16. The CDR3 reads CASTTGLDRDPNYGYTF. The CDR3 nucleotides are TGTGCCAGCACCACGGGACTAGACAGGGATCCGAACTATGGCTACACCTTC.

The V and J genes are TRBV28 and TRBJ2-7, with D perhaps TRBD2 (6 bases). Per germline, CDR1 MDHEN and CDR2 SYDVKM. This CDR3 is 11 amino acids long. Trimming shortened V by 7 bases and J by 5 bases, and 9 bases separated the two germline ends. CDR3 coding DNA: TGTGCCAGCACCACTAGCAACGAGCAGTACTTC. As protein: CASTTSNEQYF.

V usage is TRBV11-2 and J usage is TRBJ2-3; 9 positions agree with TRBD2. V gave up 5 bases and J gave up 7 bases; unmatched junction bases: 7. This CDR3 has 14 residues. CDR1 and CDR2 from the germline V gene are SGHAT and FQNNGV. CDR3 nucleotide sequence: TGTGCCAGCAGCACACAGCGGGGGGTAAATACGCAGTATTTT. It codes for CASSTQRGVNTQYF.

This clone came up once. The chain joins TRBV11-2 to TRBJ1-3; D gene ambiguous. The ends were cut back, 1 base at V and 7 bases at J, with 14 bases in the middle. Per the germline V gene, CDR1 is SGHAT and CDR2 is FQNNGV. This CDR3 contains 15 residues. CDR3 DNA: TGTGCCAGCAGCTTAGGGGCAGGCGAACTGAACACCATATATTTT. Protein product: CASSLGAGELNTIYF.

The V call is TRBV15, the J call TRBJ1-1; 7 nucleotides agree with TRBD1. The germline V gene encodes CDR1 LNHNV and CDR2 YYDKDF (reference sequence). The CDR3 runs 16 residues. Trimming took 0 bases from V and 6 from J; bases not matched to a gene: 10. This CDR3 reads CATSRDLTGQWAEAFF. In DNA form, the CDR3 reads TGTGCCACCAGCAGAGATCTGACAGGGCAGTGGGCTGAAGCTTTCTTT.

This sequence joins TRBV7-3 and TRBJ2-2; 7 bases fit TRBD2. V gave up 6 bases and J gave up 0 bases; unmatched junction bases: 7. Germline CDR1 reads SGHTA; CDR2 reads FQGTGA. This CDR3 is built from 16 residues. The CDR3 nucleotides read TGTGCCAGCAGATCCACTAGCGCGCCGAACACCGGGGAGCTGTTTTTT. Translation gives CASRSTSAPNTGELFF.